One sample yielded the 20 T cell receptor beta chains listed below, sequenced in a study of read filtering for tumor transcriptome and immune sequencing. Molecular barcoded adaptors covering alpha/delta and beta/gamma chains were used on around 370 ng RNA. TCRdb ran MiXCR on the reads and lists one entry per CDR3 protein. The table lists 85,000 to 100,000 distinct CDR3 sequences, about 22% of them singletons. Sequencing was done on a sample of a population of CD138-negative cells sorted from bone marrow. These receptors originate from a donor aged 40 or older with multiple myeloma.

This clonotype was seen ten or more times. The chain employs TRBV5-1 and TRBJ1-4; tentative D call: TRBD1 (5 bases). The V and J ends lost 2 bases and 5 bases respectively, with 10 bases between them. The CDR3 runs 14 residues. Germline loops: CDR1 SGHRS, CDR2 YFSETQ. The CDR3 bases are TGCGCCAGCAGCTTCGGGGACCTGAATGAAAAACTGTTTTTT. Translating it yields CASSFGDLNEKLFF.

The DNA for the CDR3 is TGTGCCAGCAGGGCAGGGGTTGAAAAACTGTTTTTT. The encoded protein is CASRAGVEKLFF. The chain carries TRBV28 and TRBJ1-4, with a possible D match to TRBD1 (6 bases). The length of the CDR3 is 12 residues. Germline V lookup: CDR1 MDHEN, CDR2 SYDVKM. The ends were cut back, 6 bases at V and 7 bases at J, with 9 bases in the middle.

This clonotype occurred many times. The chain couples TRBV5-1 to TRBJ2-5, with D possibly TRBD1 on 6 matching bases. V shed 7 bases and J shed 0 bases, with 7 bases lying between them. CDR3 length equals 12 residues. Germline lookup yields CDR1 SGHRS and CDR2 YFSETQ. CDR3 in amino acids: CASYRDQETQYF. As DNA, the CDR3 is TGCGCCAGCTACAGGGACCAAGAGACCCAGTACTTC.

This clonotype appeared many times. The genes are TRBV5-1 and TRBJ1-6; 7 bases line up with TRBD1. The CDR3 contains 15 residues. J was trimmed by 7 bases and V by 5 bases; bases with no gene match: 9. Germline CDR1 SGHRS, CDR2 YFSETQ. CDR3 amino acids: CASSPGTALNSPLHF. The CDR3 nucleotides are TGCGCCAGCAGTCCCGGGACAGCCCTAAATTCACCCCTCCACTTT.

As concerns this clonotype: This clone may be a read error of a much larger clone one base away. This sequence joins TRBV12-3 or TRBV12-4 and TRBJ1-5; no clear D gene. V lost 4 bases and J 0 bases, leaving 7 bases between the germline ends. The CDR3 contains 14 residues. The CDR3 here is CASSSRNSNQPQHF. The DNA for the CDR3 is TGTGCCAGCAGTTCGAGGAATAGCAATCAGCCCCAGCATTTT.

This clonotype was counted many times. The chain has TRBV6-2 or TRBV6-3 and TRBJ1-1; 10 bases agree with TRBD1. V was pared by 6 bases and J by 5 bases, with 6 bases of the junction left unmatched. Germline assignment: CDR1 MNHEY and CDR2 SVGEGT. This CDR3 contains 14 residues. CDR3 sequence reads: CASRPGTGVTEAFF. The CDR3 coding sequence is TGTGCCAGCAGGCCCGGGACAGGGGTTACTGAAGCTTTCTTT.

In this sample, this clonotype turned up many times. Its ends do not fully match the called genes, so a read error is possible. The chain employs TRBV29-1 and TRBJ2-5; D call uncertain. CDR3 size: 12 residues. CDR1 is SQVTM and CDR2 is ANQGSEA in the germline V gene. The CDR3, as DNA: TGCGGCGTTGTCCACCTCAAGGAGACCCAGTACTTC. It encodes CGVVHLKETQYF. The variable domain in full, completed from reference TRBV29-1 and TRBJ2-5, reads SAVISQKPSRDICQRGTSLTIQCQVDSQVTMMFWYRQQPGQSLTLIATANQGSEATYESGFVIDKFPISRPNLTFSTLTVSNMSPEDSSIYLCGVVHLKETQYFGPGTRLLVL.

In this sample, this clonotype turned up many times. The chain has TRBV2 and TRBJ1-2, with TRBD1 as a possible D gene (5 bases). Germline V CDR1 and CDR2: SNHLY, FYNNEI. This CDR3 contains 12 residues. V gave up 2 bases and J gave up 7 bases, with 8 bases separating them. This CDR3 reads CASSELQAGYTF. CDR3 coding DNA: TGTGCCAGCAGTGAACTACAGGCTGGCTACACCTTC. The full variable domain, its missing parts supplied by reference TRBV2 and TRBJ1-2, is EPEVTQTPSHQVTQMGQEVILRCVPISNHLYFYWYRQILGQKVEFLVSFYNNEISEKSEIFDDQFSVERPDGSNFTLKIRSTKLEDSAMYFCASSELQAGYTFGSGTRLTVV.

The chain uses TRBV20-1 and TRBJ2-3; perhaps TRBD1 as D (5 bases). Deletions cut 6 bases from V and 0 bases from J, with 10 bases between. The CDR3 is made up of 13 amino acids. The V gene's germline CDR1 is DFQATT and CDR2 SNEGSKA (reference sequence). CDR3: CSARTSSTDTQYF. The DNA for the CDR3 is TGCAGTGCCAGGACATCTAGCACAGATACGCAGTATTTT.

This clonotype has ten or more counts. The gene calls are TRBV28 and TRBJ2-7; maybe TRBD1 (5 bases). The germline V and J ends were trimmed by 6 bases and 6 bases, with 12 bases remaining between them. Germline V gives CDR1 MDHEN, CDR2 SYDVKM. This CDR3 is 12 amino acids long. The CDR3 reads CASSPTVSEQYF. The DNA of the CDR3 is TGTGCCAGCAGCCCGACAGTGAGCGAGCAGTACTTC.

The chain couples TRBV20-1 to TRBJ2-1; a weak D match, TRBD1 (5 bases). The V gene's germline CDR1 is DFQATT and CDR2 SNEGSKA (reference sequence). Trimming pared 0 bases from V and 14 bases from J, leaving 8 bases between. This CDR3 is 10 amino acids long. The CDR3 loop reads CSAREAGKFF. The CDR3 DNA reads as TGCAGTGCTAGAGAGGCAGGGAAGTTCTTC.

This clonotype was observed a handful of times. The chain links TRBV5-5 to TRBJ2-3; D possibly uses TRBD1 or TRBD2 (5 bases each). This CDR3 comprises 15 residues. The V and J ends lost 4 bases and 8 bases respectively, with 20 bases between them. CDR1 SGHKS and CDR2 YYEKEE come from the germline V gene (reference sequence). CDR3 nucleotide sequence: TGTGCCAGCAGCGATGAGTGGGGCCTGGCGGGTACGCAGTATTTT. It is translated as CASSDEWGLAGTQYF.

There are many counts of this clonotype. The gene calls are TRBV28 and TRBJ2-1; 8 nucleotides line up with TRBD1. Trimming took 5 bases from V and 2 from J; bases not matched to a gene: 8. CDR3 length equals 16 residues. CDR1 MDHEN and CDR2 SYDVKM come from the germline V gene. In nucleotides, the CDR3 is TGTGCCAGCAGTCCGGAGGCAGGGGGCGCCTACAATGAGCAGTTCTTC. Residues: CASSPEAGGAYNEQFF.

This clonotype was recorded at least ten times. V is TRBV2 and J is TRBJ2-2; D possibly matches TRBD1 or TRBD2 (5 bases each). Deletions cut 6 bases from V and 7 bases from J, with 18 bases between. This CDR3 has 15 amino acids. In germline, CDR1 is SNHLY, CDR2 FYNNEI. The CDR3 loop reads CASSRLQEVYGELFF. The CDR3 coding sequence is TGTGCCAGCAGCAGACTACAGGAAGTCTACGGGGAGCTGTTTTTT.

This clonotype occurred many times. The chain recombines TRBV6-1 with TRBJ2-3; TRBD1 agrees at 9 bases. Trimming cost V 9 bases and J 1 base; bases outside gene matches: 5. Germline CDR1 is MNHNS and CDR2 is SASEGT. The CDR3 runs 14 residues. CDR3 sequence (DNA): TGTGCCAGTGGGGACAGGGCCCGCACAGATACGCAGTATTTT. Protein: CASGDRARTDTQYF.

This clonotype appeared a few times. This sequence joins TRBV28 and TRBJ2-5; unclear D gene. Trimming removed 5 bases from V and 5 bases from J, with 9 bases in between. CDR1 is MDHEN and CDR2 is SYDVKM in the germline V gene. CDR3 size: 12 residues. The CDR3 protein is CASSTSRETQYF. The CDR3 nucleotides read TGTGCCAGCAGTACCTCTAGGGAGACCCAGTACTTC.

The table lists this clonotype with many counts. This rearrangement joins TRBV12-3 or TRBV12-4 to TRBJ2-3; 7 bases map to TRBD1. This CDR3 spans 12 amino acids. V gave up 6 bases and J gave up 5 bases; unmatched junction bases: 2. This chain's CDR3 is CASSWTGDTQYF. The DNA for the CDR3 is TGTGCCAGCAGCTGGACAGGAGATACGCAGTATTTT.

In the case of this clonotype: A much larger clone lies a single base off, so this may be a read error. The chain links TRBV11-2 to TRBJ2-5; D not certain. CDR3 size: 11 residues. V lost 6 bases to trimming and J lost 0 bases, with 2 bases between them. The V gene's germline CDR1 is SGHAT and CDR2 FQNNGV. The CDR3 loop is CASRDQETQYF. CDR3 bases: TGTGCCAGCAGGGACCAAGAGACCCAGTACTTC.

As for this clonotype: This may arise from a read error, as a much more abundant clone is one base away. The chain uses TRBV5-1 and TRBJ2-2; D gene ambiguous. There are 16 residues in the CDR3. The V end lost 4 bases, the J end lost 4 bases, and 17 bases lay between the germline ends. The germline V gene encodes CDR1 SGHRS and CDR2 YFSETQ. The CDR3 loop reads CASSPPEASSTGELFF. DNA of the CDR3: TGCGCCAGCAGCCCACCAGAGGCCTCGAGCACCGGGGAGCTGTTTTTT.

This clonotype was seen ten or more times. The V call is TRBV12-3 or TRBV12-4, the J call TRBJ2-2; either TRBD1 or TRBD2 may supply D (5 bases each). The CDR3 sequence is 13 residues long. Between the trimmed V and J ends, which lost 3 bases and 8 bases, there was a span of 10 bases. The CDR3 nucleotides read TGTGCCAGCAGTTTTCGGGACCAGGGGGAGCTGTTTTTT. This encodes CASSFRDQGELFF.